Listed below are T cell receptor beta chains from one sample, sequenced in a study of blood T cell repertoires in COVID-19. TCRdb's copy holds only in-frame clones and misses some; the assay was immunoSEQ multiplex PCR. The data hold about 310,000 clones, with roughly 84% observed a single time. Sequenced sample: peripheral blood. The receptors stem from a man over 45 with active or convalescent COVID-19. The CDR3 runs from the conserved cysteine through the conserved F or W. The D gene is left open where the match is weak. Clone size, where shown, is once, few, many, or a class for clones that have expanded.

cdr3_nt cdr3_aa d_call j_call v_call clone_size
TGTGCCAGCAGCCCGGGACTAGCGGCCCACGAGCAGTACTTC CASSPGLAAHEQYF TRBD2 TRBJ2-7 TRBV6-5 -
TGTGCCAGCAGTTCTCCCCTCGGACAGGGAGGTCATGGCTACACCTTC CASSSPLGQGGHGYTF TRBD1 TRBJ1-2 TRBV28 -
TGCGCCAGCAGCCAAGGACAGGGTAGGGGTTCACCCCTCCACTTT CASSQGQGRGSPLHF TRBD1 TRBJ1-6 TRBV4-3 -
TGTGCCAGCAGCTTGGGGGGATTTGGTGGGGCCAACTACGAGCAGTACTTC CASSLGGFGGANYEQYF - TRBJ2-7 TRBV5-4 -
TGTGCCAGCAGCACATCTCGGGACACTGGGTCCTACAATGAGCAGTTCTTC CASSTSRDTGSYNEQFF - TRBJ2-1 TRBV7-9 -
TGTGCCAGCAGTTTCGGGCAGGGGGTAATCAATGAAAAACTGTTTTTT CASSFGQGVINEKLFF TRBD1 TRBJ1-4 TRBV28 -
TGTGCCAGCAGCGCGGACAGGGGTAGGGATACGCAGTATTTT CASSADRGRDTQYF TRBD1 TRBJ2-3 TRBV9 -
TGCGCCAGCAGTGAGACAGGGGAGTGGGGCGGCTTTTGTGGTGGCTACACCTTC CASSETGEWGGFCGGYTF TRBD1 TRBJ1-2 TRBV10-1 -
TGTGCCAGCTCACCACTACGCGGTACCGGGGAGCTGTTTTTT CASSPLRGTGELFF - TRBJ2-2 TRBV18 -
TGTGCCAGCAGTTTATTCTCGACAGGGGGCTCCTACGAGCAGTACTTC CASSLFSTGGSYEQYF TRBD1 TRBJ2-7 TRBV28 few
TGTGCCAGCAGCCGACAGGGCCGTTATAGCAATCAGCCCCAGCATTTT CASSRQGRYSNQPQHF TRBD1 TRBJ1-5 TRBV27 -
TGTGCCAGCAGCCCTCTACAGGGAGGCACAGATACGCAGTATTTT CASSPLQGGTDTQYF - TRBJ2-3 TRBV7-3 -
TGTGCCAGCAGTTATAAACCAGGGGATCAGCCCCAGCATTTT CASSYKPGDQPQHF - TRBJ1-5 TRBV6-5 few
TGCGCCAGCAGTGAGGAGGGAGGTGGGTACAATGAGCAGTTCTTC CASSEEGGGYNEQFF - TRBJ2-1 TRBV10-2 -
TGTGCCAGCAGCGCCCCTAGCGGGAGTAGGGCCGGGGAGCTGTTTTTT CASSAPSGSRAGELFF TRBD2 TRBJ2-2 TRBV7-2 -
TGTGCCAGCAGTTTCCCTTACTATCAAGAGACCCAGTACTTC CASSFPYYQETQYF - TRBJ2-5 TRBV28 -
TGTGCCAGCAGTTTAAGCGGAAGCTCCTACAATGAGCAGTTCTTC CASSLSGSSYNEQFF - TRBJ2-1 TRBV7-2 once
TGCGCCAGCAGCCAAGATTCAGGGCCCAATCAGCCCCAGCATTTT CASSQDSGPNQPQHF - TRBJ1-5 TRBV4-3 few
TGCGCCAGCGATTTCTCCGGGGGACATGAGCAGTTCTTC CASDFSGGHEQFF - TRBJ2-1 TRBV5-1 -
TGTGCCAGCAGCCGGGAATATCAGCCCCAGCATTTT CASSREYQPQHF - TRBJ1-5 TRBV7-2 -
TGTGCCAGCAGTGTCCCGGGACTAGCGGGGGGGACTAGCACAGATACGCAGTATTTT CASSVPGLAGGTSTDTQYF TRBD2 TRBJ2-3 TRBV2 -
TGTGCCAGCGTCTCATGGGGACAGGGGGCCTACGAGCAGTACTTC CASVSWGQGAYEQYF TRBD1 TRBJ2-7 TRBV7-9 -